One T cell receptor (beta chain) is described in this entry. Just one base apart from a much larger clone, this may be a read error. Trimming left V 5 bases short and J 4 bases short, with 10 bases between. The CDR3 is made up of 13 amino acids. This record comes from a study of T cells in Graves' hyperthyroidism and ophthalmopathy. Amplified regions were TCR beta CDR3 sequences from RNA transcripts. The HTBI primer set drove a first-round RT-PCR of the TCR CDR3. TCRdb fed the multiplex PCR reads into MiXCR, producing one record per CDR3 protein. This sample carries about 400,000 distinct CDR3 sequences, approximately 14% of them seen once, and the ten largest clones take 12% to 15%.

Sequenced input: blood. The clonotype originates from a woman younger than 35 with Graves' hyperthyroidism. The chain employs TRBV12-3 or TRBV12-4 and TRBJ2-3; the D gene is possibly TRBD2 (5 bases). CDR3 loop: CASSESRADTQYF. In nucleotides, the CDR3 is TGTGCCAGCAGTGAGTCGAGGGCAGATACGCAGTATTTT.